These T cell receptor beta chains were read from a single sample in a study of identical twins. TCRdb reprocessed the 5' RACE reads via MiXCR and lists one record per CDR3 protein. Counted here are about 520,000 distinct CDR3 sequences, approximately 22% occurring once; the ten biggest clones make up 0.91%. These data were also filed under a second study, of T cells expressing NK-cell markers.

Sample: CD4+ T cells sorted from blood. These TCRs come from a woman younger than 35 in good health. CDR3s include the opening cysteine and the closing phenylalanine or tryptophan. Fields, in order: J gene, V gene, D gene, CDR3 protein. D genes are given only for firm matches.

J: TRBJ1-2
V: TRBV20-1
D: .
CDR3: CSARGFTDGYTF

J: TRBJ2-5
V: TRBV19
D: TRBD2
CDR3: CASSIGLAGQGTQYF

J: TRBJ2-1
V: TRBV27
D: TRBD2
CDR3: CASRPLAGGLNEQFF

J: TRBJ2-3
V: TRBV3-1
D: TRBD2
CDR3: CASSLILAGNGADTQYF

J: TRBJ2-7
V: TRBV5-1
D: .
CDR3: CASSLEGRYEQYF

J: TRBJ1-2
V: TRBV12-3/TRBV12-4
D: .
CDR3: CASSLGPQTYGYTF

J: TRBJ2-2
V: TRBV20-1
D: .
CDR3: CSARGPRTGELFF

J: TRBJ2-2
V: TRBV5-1
D: .
CDR3: CASSLHALKAGELFF

J: TRBJ1-5
V: TRBV6-1
D: TRBD1
CDR3: CASRGQGSQPQHF

J: TRBJ2-1
V: TRBV9
D: .
CDR3: CASSPSEGSYNEQFF

J: TRBJ2-2
V: TRBV7-9
D: .
CDR3: CASPSGNTGELFF

J: TRBJ2-2
V: TRBV15
D: TRBD1
CDR3: CATSGTGGVTGELFF

J: TRBJ2-1
V: TRBV5-5
D: .
CDR3: CASSLGQVYIDEQFF

J: TRBJ2-1
V: TRBV5-1
D: TRBD2
CDR3: CASQGGTSSYNEQFF

J: TRBJ2-3
V: TRBV12-3/TRBV12-4
D: TRBD1
CDR3: CASSSQTGPDTQYF

J: TRBJ2-6
V: TRBV5-6
D: .
CDR3: CASSQGGVLTF

J: TRBJ2-3
V: TRBV3-1
D: .
CDR3: CTCRPSSGGGTILNTQYF

J: TRBJ2-1
V: TRBV6-1
D: TRBD2
CDR3: CASGSTSGGVLEQFF

J: TRBJ1-2
V: TRBV20-1
D: TRBD1
CDR3: CSAGLDRDYGYTF

J: TRBJ1-1
V: TRBV5-1
D: TRBD1
CDR3: CASRPGTGITEAFF

J: TRBJ1-1
V: TRBV29-1
D: .
CDR3: CSVNRDGHTEAFF

J: TRBJ1-1
V: TRBV5-1
D: .
CDR3: CASSLGGTVIMNTEAFF

J: TRBJ2-1
V: TRBV11-2
D: TRBD2
CDR3: CASRPPTSGRRNEQFF

J: TRBJ1-1
V: TRBV6-1
D: TRBD1
CDR3: CASRGQPMNTEAFF

J: TRBJ1-3
V: TRBV12-3/TRBV12-4
D: .
CDR3: CASSSPSRSGNTIYF

J: TRBJ2-3
V: TRBV25-1
D: .
CDR3: CASSPPSAQMASTDTQYF

J: TRBJ1-6
V: TRBV10-3
D: .
CDR3: CAISGGQYNSPLHF

J: TRBJ1-2
V: TRBV10-2
D: .
CDR3: CASRDHNYGYTF

J: TRBJ2-2
V: TRBV20-1
D: .
CDR3: CSARDRNGELFF

J: TRBJ2-3
V: TRBV9
D: TRBD1
CDR3: CASSVRQGPSTDTQYF

J: TRBJ2-7
V: TRBV21-1
D: .
CDR3: CASSSQDDTQATYEQYF

J: TRBJ2-1
V: TRBV2
D: .
CDR3: CASSGFNEQFF

J: TRBJ2-7
V: TRBV7-2
D: .
CDR3: CASSFLSTTQYF

J: TRBJ2-2
V: TRBV4-2
D: .
CDR3: CASSQDRRGGHGGELFF

J: TRBJ2-7
V: TRBV24-1
D: .
CDR3: CARDSFLEQYF